Each of the 29 T cell receptor beta chains below was sequenced from the same sample in a study of cytomegalovirus exposure and HLA in healthy donors. Both 60 Vbeta primers and 13 Jbeta primers went into the PCR. Using immunoSEQ multiplex PCR, the repertoire was profiled, and TCRdb retains in-frame clones only, with some absent. The repertoire has roughly 71,000 clones, around 73% of them found once; the top ten carry 2.5% to 3.5%. What was sequenced was PBMCs. The origin of the receptors is a girl aged 10 to 17 in good health and CMV-seropositive.

The J gene is TRBJ1-5, the V gene TRBV7-8; 7 nucleotides match TRBD1. Germline V gene data show CDR1 as SGHVS and CDR2 as FQNEAQ. This CDR3 contains 17 residues. The J segment lost 0 bases and the V segment lost 5 bases, leaving 10 bases of the junction unmatched. CDR3 loop: CASSTRPGGYSNQPQHF. CDR3 nucleotides: TGTGCCAGCAGCACCCGACCAGGGGGGTATAGCAATCAGCCCCAGCATTTT.

The chain recombines TRBV29-1 with TRBJ1-2; D unclear. CDR1 SQVTM and CDR2 ANQGSEA come from the germline V gene. V was trimmed by 4 bases and J by 4 bases, leaving 10 bases between them. This CDR3 contains 12 residues. The CDR3 nucleotides are TGCAGCGTTGGGGAGGGCCCCTATGGCTACACCTTC. This translates into CSVGEGPYGYTF. Full variable domain (remainder filled in from reference TRBV29-1 and TRBJ1-2): SAVISQKPSRDICQRGTSLTIQCQVDSQVTMMFWYRQQPGQSLTLIATANQGSEATYESGFVIDKFPISRPNLTFSTLTVSNMSPEDSSIYLCSVGEGPYGYTFGSGTRLTVV.

The DNA of the CDR3 is TGCGCCAGCAGCTTGTACTTACCCCGGGGGTACATCGAGACCCAGTACTTC. It specifies CASSLYLPRGYIETQYF. V is TRBV5-1 and J is TRBJ2-5; TRBD2 might be the D (6 bases). The V end lost 1 base, the J end lost 5 bases, and 21 bases lay between the germline ends. CDR1 and CDR2 from the germline V gene are SGHRS and YFSETQ. This CDR3 spans 17 amino acids.

The genes are TRBV2 and TRBJ2-7, with a weak D call TRBD1 (6 bases). In germline, CDR1 is SNHLY, CDR2 FYNNEI. The CDR3 has 15 amino acids. Trimming removed 6 bases at V and 2 bases at J, with 17 bases between. Written as DNA, the CDR3 is TGTGCCAGCAGGGAAATCGACAGGTCCGCCTACGAGCAGTACTTC. It translates to CASREIDRSAYEQYF.

This clone was seen just once. V and J are TRBV6-4 and TRBJ2-3; 13 positions match TRBD2. The length of the CDR3 is 15 residues. The V segment lost 5 bases and the J segment 3 bases; nucleotides outside the gene matches: 2. Per the germline V gene, CDR1 is MRHNA and CDR2 is SNTAGT. DNA for the CDR3: TGTGCCAGCAGTCCGACTAGCGGGGGGACAGATACGCAGTATTTT. As protein: CASSPTSGGTDTQYF.

This clone was seen only a few times. The CDR3 protein is CASSIRGEAFF. CDR3 DNA: TGCGCCAGCAGCATTAGGGGCGAAGCTTTCTTT. This chain joins TRBV5-1 and TRBJ1-1, with D maybe TRBD1 (5 bases). Germline V CDR1 and CDR2: SGHRS, YFSETQ. The CDR3 contains 11 residues. The ends were cut back, 4 bases at V and 8 bases at J, with 9 bases in the middle.

The gene calls are TRBV5-6 and TRBJ1-2; 8 positions match TRBD1. The CDR3 sequence is 15 residues long. Germline V gives CDR1 SGHDT, CDR2 YYEEEE. V lost 5 bases and J lost 3; bases outside the gene matches: 9. CDR3 nucleotide sequence: TGTGCCAGCAGTTACGGACAGGGCAACCACTATGGCTACACCTTC. Protein sequence: CASSYGQGNHYGYTF. The full variable domain, with the rest looked up from reference TRBV5-6 and TRBJ1-2, is DAGVTQSPTHLIKTRGQQVTLRCSPKSGHDTVSWYQQALGQGPQFIFQYYEEEERQRGNFPDRFSGHQFPNYSSELNVNALLLGDSALYLCASSYGQGNHYGYTFGSGTRLTVV.

V gene TRBV29-1 combines with J gene TRBJ1-2, with 7 bases fitting TRBD1. The CDR3 is 11 amino acids. Unmatched junction bases numbered 4, after V lost 7 bases and J lost 5 bases. Per germline, CDR1 SQVTM and CDR2 ANQGSEA. The CDR3, as DNA: TGCAGCGCTGGACAGGAGTATGGCTACACCTTC. It codes for CSAGQEYGYTF.

The chain employs TRBV4-1 and TRBJ2-3, with D uncertain. Germline V lookup: CDR1 MGHRA, CDR2 YSYEKL. CDR3 length equals 13 residues. With 0 bases removed from V and 6 bases from J, the gap between germline ends came to 7 bases. The CDR3 is CASSQDVVDTQYF. The CDR3 nucleotides are TGCGCCAGCAGCCAAGATGTCGTGGATACGCAGTATTTT.

The V call is TRBV5-6, the J call TRBJ1-2, with TRBD1 matching 8 bases. The junction had 9 bases not matched to a gene; V was cut back by 0 bases and J by 5 bases. The CDR3 is made up of 16 amino acids. Germline V CDR1 and CDR2: SGHDT, YYEEEE. The CDR3, as DNA: TGTGCCAGCAGCTTGGAAGCAGGGGGCTTCGGGTATGGCTACACCTTC. Translation gives CASSLEAGGFGYGYTF.

A single count supports this clone. This chain joins TRBV7-2 and TRBJ2-7, with 14 nucleotides matching TRBD2. Germline CDR1 SGHTA, CDR2 FQGNSA. After removal of 2 bases from V and 3 bases from J, the junction contained 3 bases not matched to a gene. The CDR3 extends over 16 amino acids. CDR3 loop: CASSLWTSGGFYEQYF. The CDR3 DNA reads as TGTGCCAGCAGCTTATGGACTAGCGGGGGGTTCTACGAGCAGTACTTC.

The rearrangement joins TRBV6-1 to TRBJ2-7; the D is unclear. Trimming removed 3 bases from V and 6 bases from J, with 6 bases in between. The CDR3 is 11 residues long. Germline lookup yields CDR1 MNHNS and CDR2 SASEGT. CDR3 bases: TGTGCCAGCAGTGATAGCCGCGAGCAGTACTTC. Its protein is CASSDSREQYF.

V usage is TRBV10-1 and J usage is TRBJ1-4; perhaps TRBD1 as D (5 bases). V gave up 6 bases and J gave up 7 bases, with 12 bases separating them. CDR1 is WNHNN, CDR2 SYGVQD, per germline (reference sequence). CDR3 size: 13 residues. The CDR3, as DNA: TGCGCCAGCAGCGAGCGGGGGACTGAAAAACTGTTTTTT. Protein sequence: CASSERGTEKLFF.

The chain employs TRBV28 and TRBJ2-5, with D perhaps matching TRBD2 (6 bases). The CDR3 consists of 14 residues. The V end lost 6 bases, the J end lost 7 bases, and 18 bases lay between the germline ends. In germline, CDR1 is MDHEN, CDR2 SYDVKM. The CDR3 sequence: CASRSPRVGGTQYF. CDR3 sequence (DNA): TGTGCCAGCAGATCCCCCCGGGTGGGGGGGACCCAGTACTTC.

A single count supports this clone. This chain joins TRBV7-9 and TRBJ2-3; D ambiguous. V was trimmed by 1 base and J by 4 bases, leaving 6 bases between them. The V gene's germline CDR1 is SEHNR and CDR2 FQNEAQ (reference sequence). CDR3 size: 13 residues. CDR3 in amino acids: CASSLVRSDTQYF. The CDR3 bases are TGTGCCAGCAGCTTAGTACGGTCAGATACGCAGTATTTT.

The chain carries TRBV27 and TRBJ2-1, with 7 bases fitting TRBD1. This CDR3 contains 14 residues. CDR1 MNHEY and CDR2 SMNVEV come from the germline V gene (reference sequence). Trimming removed 3 bases from V and 8 bases from J; junction bases left unmatched: 7. The CDR3 sequence: CASSFLDRMDEQFF. For the CDR3, the DNA is TGTGCCAGCAGTTTTTTGGACAGGATGGATGAGCAGTTCTTC.

The chain recombines TRBV28 with TRBJ1-2; TRBD1 agrees at 7 bases. This CDR3 contains 15 residues. Looked up from germline, CDR1 is MDHEN and CDR2 is SYDVKM. V was pared by 4 bases and J by 3 bases, with 8 bases of the junction left unmatched. In DNA form, the CDR3 reads TGTGCCAGCAGTTCGCCCACCGGACAGGACTATGGCTACACCTTC. It specifies CASSSPTGQDYGYTF.

This clone appeared once. The chain carries TRBV13 and TRBJ2-1; TRBD2 aligns across 14 bases. The J segment lost 8 bases and the V segment lost 1 base, leaving 7 bases of the junction unmatched. The germline gives CDR1 PRHDT, CDR2 FYEKMQ (reference sequence). This CDR3 has 17 residues. In DNA form, the CDR3 reads TGTGCCAGCAGCTTAGCCCTCGGACTAGCGGGGGGAGATGAGCAGTTCTTC. The encoded protein is CASSLALGLAGGDEQFF.

The chain carries TRBV25-1 and TRBJ2-7; D is perhaps TRBD1 (8 bases). The V end lost 10 bases, the J end lost 1 base, and 17 bases lay between the germline ends. The length of the CDR3 is 14 residues. Germline values: CDR1 MGHDK, CDR2 SYGVNS. The CDR3 protein is CATTKQGGSYEQYF. CDR3 sequence (DNA): TGTGCCACCACGAAACAGGGGGGGTCCTACGAGCAGTACTTC.

The chain is built from TRBV6-1 and TRBJ2-7, with TRBD1 identical over 10 bases. Trimming cost V 6 bases and J 11 bases; bases outside gene matches: 13. The germline CDR1 and CDR2 sequences are MNHNS and SASEGT. The CDR3 loop spans 14 amino acids. The chain's CDR3 is CASRGPGTGVMEYF. The CDR3 DNA reads as TGTGCCAGCAGGGGCCCCGGGACAGGGGTAATGGAGTACTTC.

The V and J genes are TRBV10-1 and TRBJ2-1, with D possibly TRBD1 on 6 matching bases. The CDR3 runs to 15 residues. The germline V gene has CDR1 WNHNN and CDR2 SYGVQD (reference sequence). Trimming cost V 2 bases and J 0 bases, with 8 bases left between them. CDR3 bases: TGCGCCAGCAGTGAGAGGGGGAGCTCCTACAATGAGCAGTTCTTC. Translation: CASSERGSSYNEQFF.

This chain connects TRBV6-5 to TRBJ2-7, with TRBD2 identical over 7 bases. The ends lost 6 bases at V and 3 bases at J; junction bases unmatched: 8. Germline CDR1 and CDR2: MNHEY and SVGAGI. The CDR3 has 14 amino acids. CDR3 DNA: TGTGCCAGCAGCCGCGGGAGTAGCAACTACGAGCAGTACTTC. This translates into CASSRGSSNYEQYF.

The V and J genes are TRBV15 and TRBJ2-1; maybe TRBD2 (5 bases). V was trimmed by 1 base and J by 5 bases, leaving 9 bases between them. The CDR3 sequence is 14 residues long. CDR1 and CDR2 (germline): LNHNV, YYDKDF (reference sequence). The CDR3 coding sequence is TGTGCCACCAGCAGAGCGGACTTACACAATGAGCAGTTCTTC. Amino acids: CATSRADLHNEQFF.

The chain carries TRBV2 and TRBJ2-1; no firm D call. Germline loops: CDR1 SNHLY, CDR2 FYNNEI. V was clipped by 8 bases and J by 8 bases, with 19 bases between them. The CDR3 contains 14 residues. This chain's CDR3 is CASRTKILRHEQFF. The CDR3 DNA follows: TGTGCCAGCCGTACTAAGATTCTCCGACATGAGCAGTTCTTC.

The chain couples TRBV28 to TRBJ1-4; TRBD1 is a possible D gene (5 bases). Germline CDR1 is MDHEN and CDR2 is SYDVKM. The CDR3 totals 12 residues. Deletions cut 7 bases from V and 6 bases from J, with 9 bases between. CDR3 sequence (DNA): TGTGCCAGCACTGACAGCTATGAAAAACTGTTTTTT. Encoded protein: CASTDSYEKLFF. Drawing the rest from reference TRBV28 and TRBJ1-4, the complete variable domain is DVKVTQSSRYLVKRTGEKVFLECVQDMDHENMFWYRQDPGLGLRLIYFSYDVKMKEKGDIPEGYSVSREKKERFSLILESASTNQTSMYLCASTDSYEKLFFGSGTQLSVL.

The chain links TRBV30 to TRBJ2-7, with 10 bases matching TRBD1. V gave up 1 base and J gave up 2 bases; unmatched junction bases: 2. The CDR3 runs 14 residues. The germline gives CDR1 GTSNPN, CDR2 SVGIG (reference sequence). CDR3 nucleotide sequence: TGTGCCTGGAGTGGGGGACAGGGGACCTACGAGCAGTACTTC. Its translation is CAWSGGQGTYEQYF.

This clone has only a few counts. The V gene is TRBV4-3, the J gene TRBJ2-3; 8 nucleotides line up with TRBD2. V was pared by 0 bases and J by 4 bases, with 9 bases of the junction left unmatched. Germline values: CDR1 LGHNA, CDR2 YSLEER. This CDR3 is built from 17 residues. For the CDR3, the DNA is TGCGCCAGCAGCCAAGATAGCTCGGGAGGGCCCGCAGATACGCAGTATTTT. It is translated as CASSQDSSGGPADTQYF.

The CDR3 is CASSLDLGGANGYTF. The DNA for the CDR3 is TGTGCCAGCAGCTTGGATCTAGGGGGCGCGAATGGCTACACCTTC. The gene calls are TRBV7-9 and TRBJ1-2, with 7 bases matching TRBD1. The trim removed 3 bases at V and 6 bases at J, leaving 10 bases unmatched. Germline CDR1 reads SEHNR; CDR2 reads FQNEAQ (reference sequence). The CDR3 contains 15 residues.

This clone was seen more than once but under ten times. The rearrangement uses TRBV2 and TRBJ2-3; 10 bases fit TRBD2. From germline, CDR1 is SNHLY and CDR2 FYNNEI. The CDR3 is made up of 14 amino acids. After removal of 6 bases from V and 4 bases from J, the junction contained 4 bases not matched to a gene. In nucleotides, the CDR3 is TGTGCCAGCAGGTGGGGACTAGCGTCAGATACGCAGTATTTT. Residues: CASRWGLASDTQYF.